This T cell receptor (beta chain) was retrieved from a study of T cell clones after liver transplantation. Study outcomes and limitations: A larger donor-reactive than third-party decline suggested partial antigen-specific deletion.

This clone was recorded once. Its antigen is as yet unknown. Using immunoSEQ multiplex PCR, the repertoire was profiled, and TCRdb retains in-frame clones only, with some absent. Counted here are under 10,000 clones, roughly 80% occurring once; the ten biggest clones make up approximately 41%. The input for sequencing was CD8+ T cells from blood, taken before liver transplant. The TCR was taken from a human donor who received a liver transplant.

CDR3 region: CASGVGSDTEAFF. In DNA form, the CDR3 reads TGTGCCAGCGGGGTGGGGTCCGACACTGAAGCTTTCTTT. The V call is TRBV19, the J call TRBJ1-1, with D hard to call. Deletions cut 9 bases from V and 3 bases from J, with 14 bases between. This CDR3 contains 13 residues. CDR1 and CDR2 (germline): LNHDA, SQIVND (reference sequence).